Listed below are T cell receptor beta chains from one sample, sequenced in a study of blood T cell repertoires in COVID-19. Profiling relied on immunoSEQ multiplex PCR, and the TCRdb table lists in-frame clones only, not all of them. Of 70,000 to 80,000 clones listed, about 89% were seen once; the top ten hold about an eighth. The specimen was peripheral blood. These receptors were collected from an older woman with acute or convalescent COVID-19. The CDR3 runs from the conserved cysteine through the conserved F or W. Fields, in order: CDR3 DNA, CDR3 protein, D gene, V gene, J gene, clone size. D genes are given only for firm matches. Some rows mark clone size as missing; the rest say once, few, many or name a class of expanded clone.

TGTGCCAGTAGCCAGAACACAGGCCTTGGTGGCTACACCTTC	CASSQNTGLGGYTF	NA	TRBV19	TRBJ1-2	NA
TGTGCCATCAGTGGAGGTGGTTCCGGTGAGCAGTTCTTC	CAISGGGSGEQFF	NA	TRBV10-3	TRBJ2-1	NA
TGTGCCAGCAGCTTTGGGCAGGGCAGGGAGACCCAGTACTTC	CASSFGQGRETQYF	NA	TRBV5-4	TRBJ2-5	NA
TGTGCCAGCAGCTCCGGGACTAGCGGATACAATGAGCAGTTCTTC	CASSSGTSGYNEQFF	TRBD2	TRBV4-2	TRBJ2-1	NA
TGTGCCAGTAGCCCGGGACTAGCGGGTCGGGAGCAGTACTTC	CASSPGLAGREQYF	TRBD2	TRBV19	TRBJ2-7	few
TGTGCCAGCAGGAAGACAGAGAACACTGAAGCTTTCTTT	CASRKTENTEAFF	NA	TRBV7-9	TRBJ1-1	NA
TGTGCCAGCAGTGGGACAGGGAGTTTTCGCTCCTGGAATGAGCAGTTCTTC	CASSGTGSFRSWNEQFF	TRBD1	TRBV6-1	TRBJ2-1	NA
TGTGCCAGCAGTTTAATCAGGGATAGGACTGAAGCTTTCTTT	CASSLIRDRTEAFF	NA	TRBV28	TRBJ1-1	NA
TGTGCCAGCAGCCAAGGGGCGGGGGGCGGCTACAATGAGCAGTTCTTC	CASSQGAGGGYNEQFF	TRBD2	TRBV4-2	TRBJ2-1	NA
TGCGCCAGCAGCCACACAGGGACTGGGGCCAACGTCCTGACTTTC	CASSHTGTGANVLTF	NA	TRBV4-1	TRBJ2-6	NA
TGTGCCAGCAGCTTATCCGGGACAGGGTACGAGCAGTACTTC	CASSLSGTGYEQYF	TRBD1	TRBV11-3	TRBJ2-7	NA
TGTGCCACCAGCAGAGATATGGCAGCCTACGAGCAGTACTTC	CATSRDMAAYEQYF	NA	TRBV15	TRBJ2-7	NA
TGTGCCAGCAGCGATGACAGGGCAGATACGCAGTATTTT	CASSDDRADTQYF	TRBD1	TRBV5-4	TRBJ2-3	NA
TGCGCCAGCAGTCCGGGACTAGCGGGGGGGTTGCGGCGAGAGACCCAGTACTTC	CASSPGLAGGLRRETQYF	TRBD2	TRBV4-1	TRBJ2-5	NA
TGTGCCAGCAGCTTTAGAGGATCCCTCTACGAGCAGTACTTC	CASSFRGSLYEQYF	NA	TRBV5-5	TRBJ2-7	NA
TGTGCCAGCTCACCGAACAGGGGGGACACTGAAGCTTTCTTT	CASSPNRGDTEAFF	TRBD1	TRBV18	TRBJ1-1	NA
TGCGCCAGCAGCTTGGACGGGACTAGCGGTACAGATACGCAGTATTTT	CASSLDGTSGTDTQYF	TRBD2	TRBV5-1	TRBJ2-3	NA
TGTGCCAGCAGTTCCACAGGGGTAGACACTGAAGCTTTCTTT	CASSSTGVDTEAFF	TRBD1	TRBV6-5	TRBJ1-1	once
TGTGCCAGCAGCTTAGGTACGGTTCTGAACACTGAAGCTTTCTTT	CASSLGTVLNTEAFF	NA	TRBV7-9	TRBJ1-1	NA
TGTGCCAGCAGCCGTAGCGGGGCCGAAACCTACGAGCAGTACTTC	CASSRSGAETYEQYF	TRBD2	TRBV7-2	TRBJ2-7	NA